This TCR beta chain was recorded in a study of T cell changes during pregnancy in multiple sclerosis. The ends lost 0 bases at V and 2 bases at J; junction bases unmatched: 7. The CDR3 loop spans 16 amino acids. The V gene's germline CDR1 is SGHDT and CDR2 YYEEEE. Sequenced by immunoSEQ multiplex PCR; TCRdb stores in-frame clones only, minus some. The sample carries 65,000 to 80,000 clones, 90% recorded once. Sequencing was performed on peripheral blood, taken in the third trimester of pregnancy. The clonotype originates from a female donor with multiple sclerosis, enrolled in a pregnancy study. The chain links TRBV5-6 to TRBJ1-1, with 7 bases that match TRBD1. The CDR3 here is CASSLAIGTANTEAFF. DNA of the CDR3: TGTGCCAGCAGCTTGGCAATAGGGACAGCAAACACTGAAGCTTTCTTT.